This TCR beta chain appears in the sequencing data of a study of Ad26.COV2.S vaccination and SARS-CoV-2 variants. Study-wide context: In the study, Ad26.COV2.S was injected intramuscularly once, or twice 56 days apart. Study outcomes and limitations: Spike-specific TCR breadth was greater in vaccine than placebo recipients.

Only in-frame clones appear in the TCRdb table, and some are missing; sequencing was by immunoSEQ multiplex PCR. The repertoire includes approximately 450,000 clones, about 93% of them detected once, and roughly an eighth sits in the top ten. CDR1 is DFQATT, CDR2 SNEGSKA, per germline (reference sequence). The CDR3 contains 13 residues. The V end was cut by 3 bases, the J end by 1 base, with 6 bases between. With regard to this clone: Antigen: not known.

Noted treatment: around 19 received Ad26.COV2.S at low or high dose, single or two shots; 5 received placebo; per-sample allocation not given. Vaccine and placebo recipients were sampled on day 63 after the first injection. The sample came from a Boston adult aged 18-55 years. This chain joins TRBV20-1 and TRBJ2-2; tentative D call: TRBD2 (5 bases). The specimen was peripheral blood, collected in a trial of Ad26.COV2.S vaccine versus placebo. The TCR was taken from a person between 18 and 65 years old who received the Ad26.COV2.S COVID-19 vaccine or a placebo. The CDR3 DNA sequence: TGCAGTGCTAGTGCGGGGAACACCGGGGAGCTGTTTTTT. This gives the protein CSASAGNTGELFF.